The sequence of this T cell receptor (beta chain) was determined in a study of regulatory T cells in long-lasting Graves disease. V was pared by 1 base and J by 3 bases, with 16 bases between. Germline V CDR1 and CDR2: LGHNA, YNFKEQ. The CDR3 is made up of 16 amino acids. Time point meaning: newly diagnosed GD, antithyroid drugs for less than 3 months. PBMCs provided the RNA from which the TCR library was made. CDR3-region Arm-PCR and iRepertoire HTBI primers produced the TCR beta libraries. Per the authors' pipeline: Identified across the samples were some 67 TRBV segments and over twelve TRBJ segments. Each CDR3 protein gets one entry after TCRdb re-called the multiplex PCR reads with MiXCR. TCRdb, not the authors, supplied the V and J calls. Among around 480,000 distinct CDR3 sequences listed, about 16% were seen once. The sample was also linked to a second study, of T cells in Graves' hyperthyroidism and ophthalmopathy. This second report adds: The hyperthyroidism was newly diagnosed and had lasted under 2 months; the patients were aged 18 to 65. Ophthalmopathy, which appeared later, was predicted by the model a median approximately six months before onset.

This sequence originates from a middle-aged woman with Graves disease. V and J are TRBV4-2 and TRBJ2-7; D uncertain. The sequencing here drew on peripheral blood mononuclear cells (PBMCs), taken at new diagnosis, from a patient treated with antithyroid drugs. CDR3 region: CASSQGMNSLNYEQYF. CDR3 sequence (DNA): TGTGCCAGCAGCCAAGGAATGAACAGTTTAAACTACGAGCAGTACTTC.